This T cell receptor (beta chain) is from a study of early T cells in non-severe SARS-CoV-2 infection. Study conclusions and caveats: CD4 and private specificities were missed by VDJdb matching, which favored anti-spike CD8 responses.

Molecules of cDNA were individually given unique molecular identifiers that were attached to them. MiXCR, applied by TCRdb to the 5' RACE reads, yields one record per CDR3 protein. Among over 35,000 distinct CDR3 sequences listed, roughly 4.5% were seen once. V lost 6 bases, J lost 8 bases, and 8 bases stayed unmatched. This CDR3 has 13 residues. Germline CDR1 LNHDA, CDR2 SQIVND (reference sequence). This clonotype was detected many times. Its antigen is not known. The chain carries TRBV19 and TRBJ1-2, with 8 positions matching TRBD1. Material: whole blood. The receptor was derived from an adult who was a healthcare worker with PCR-confirmed SARS-CoV-2 infection or an uninfected control (not recorded which). CDR3 bases: TGTGCCAGTAGCCCTCAGACAGGGGCGGGCTACACCTTC. Protein: CASSPQTGAGYTF.